Listed below are T cell receptor beta chains from one sample, sequenced in a study of cytomegalovirus exposure and HLA in healthy donors. Only in-frame clones appear in the TCRdb table, and some are missing; sequencing was by immunoSEQ multiplex PCR. The data show 100,000 to 150,000 clones, 84% seen once. Sequenced material: PBMCs. These receptor sequences come from a man aged 50-59 years in good health and CMV-seronegative. Each CDR3 is given with its conserved first and last residue. D genes are given only for firm matches. A row's size may be missing; if present it is once, few, many or a size class.

TRBJ2-1 NA TRBV30 TRBD2 TGTGCCTGGAGTGTACTACGACTAGCGGATTCCTACAATGAGCAGTTCTTC CAWSVLRLADSYNEQFF
TRBJ1-2 NA TRBV7-2 TRBD1 TGTGCCAGCAGCCCGTGGACAGGGACCAACTATGGCTACACCTTC CASSPWTGTNYGYTF
TRBJ2-7 NA TRBV5-6 TRBD1 TGTGCCAGCATTAGGTGGACAGGGGTCTACGAGCAGTACTTC CASIRWTGVYEQYF
TRBJ2-5 NA TRBV10-3 TRBD2 TGTGCCATCAGTGAGTCTATCGGCGGGGGGACTCAAGAGACCCAGTACTTC CAISESIGGGTQETQYF
TRBJ2-7 NA TRBV6-1 NA TGTGCCAGCAGTGATGGGGAGACCTCCTACGAGCAGTACTTC CASSDGETSYEQYF
TRBJ2-3 NA TRBV4-1 TRBD2 TGCGCCAGCAGCCTGGGACTAGTGAGTTCGGATACGCAGTATTTT CASSLGLVSSDTQYF
TRBJ2-1 NA TRBV11-3 NA TGTGCCAGCAGCTCACAGGGTAGGTCCCCCTACAATGAGCAGTTCTTC CASSSQGRSPYNEQFF
TRBJ1-2 NA TRBV9 NA TGTGCCAGCAGCGTAGTGGCGGGCGGATCGTTTGGCTACACCTTC CASSVVAGGSFGYTF
TRBJ1-1 NA TRBV9 NA TGTGCCAGCAGCGTAGATGGCAGGGCTATGAACACTGAAGCTTTCTTT CASSVDGRAMNTEAFF
TRBJ2-2 NA TRBV10-3 TRBD1 TGTGCCATCAGGGGGACAGCCACCGGGGAGCTGTTTTTT CAIRGTATGELFF
TRBJ1-2 few TRBV4-3 TRBD1 TGCGCCAGCAGCCAAAATCCGGGACAGCCCTATGGCTACACCTTC CASSQNPGQPYGYTF
TRBJ1-1 NA TRBV19 NA TGTGCCAGTAGTATAGTCCCAGGCGTGAACACTGAAGCTTTCTTT CASSIVPGVNTEAFF
TRBJ1-4 NA TRBV29-1 TRBD1 TGCAGCGTTGGACAGGGGGCCGGTAATGAAAAACTGTTTTTT CSVGQGAGNEKLFF
TRBJ1-1 once TRBV2 NA TGTGCCAGCACTCAGGTCACTGAAGCTTTCTTT CASTQVTEAFF
TRBJ1-1 NA TRBV6-6 TRBD1 TGTGCCAGCAGGCCTGACAGGGGGGGTAACACTGAAGCTTTCTTT CASRPDRGGNTEAFF
TRBJ1-1 few TRBV27 NA TGTGCCAGTGGAGGAATTAACACTGAAGCTTTCTTT CASGGINTEAFF